The 24 T cell receptor beta chains given below trace back to one sample, sequenced in a study of T cell responses to AZD1222 COVID-19 vaccine. Only in-frame clones appear in the TCRdb table, and some are missing; sequencing was by immunoSEQ multiplex PCR. Of fewer than 200,000 clones in the sample, roughly 94% were seen once. Source: peripheral blood, taken 28 days after the second AZD1222 dose. All receptors come from an adult who received the AZD1222 COVID-19 vaccine.

This clone occurred once. The V gene is TRBV28, the J gene TRBJ2-7, with D possibly being TRBD1 or TRBD2 (5 bases each). In germline, CDR1 is MDHEN, CDR2 SYDVKM. V lost 3 bases, J lost 2 bases, and 14 bases lay in between. This CDR3 comprises 15 residues. CDR3 DNA sequence: TGTGCCAGCAGTTTTTCGGAAACGGGACCCTACGAGCAGTACTTC. Its protein product is CASSFSETGPYEQYF.

Details on this clone: The sample contains more than one DNA sequence encoding this CDR3. V gene TRBV5-8 combines with J gene TRBJ2-1, with 9 bases aligning to TRBD1. This CDR3 has 15 residues. Per germline, CDR1 SGHTS and CDR2 YDEGEE. Germline trimming cut 0 bases from V and 2 bases from J; bases unmatched to any gene: 0. CDR3: CASSLGQGAYNEQFF. The CDR3 DNA follows: TGTGCCAGCAGCTTGGGACAGGGGGCCTACAATGAGCAGTTCTTC.

This chain links TRBV9 with TRBJ2-3; perhaps TRBD2 as D (6 bases). Germline CDR1 SGDLS, CDR2 YYNGEE. The CDR3 is 16 amino acids. Trimming removed 4 bases from V and 6 bases from J, with 21 bases in between. CDR3 sequence: CASSPPPSRDKDTQYF. The CDR3, as DNA: TGTGCCAGCAGCCCTCCCCCTTCGCGGGATAAGGATACGCAGTATTTT.

This chain uses TRBV19 with TRBJ1-2; D is possibly TRBD1 (6 bases). Trimming removed 6 bases at V and 4 bases at J, with 18 bases between. Germline CDR1 and CDR2: LNHDA and SQIVND (reference sequence). The CDR3 sequence is 15 residues long. The CDR3: CASSRDNHARYGYTF. In nucleotides, the CDR3 is TGTGCCAGTAGCCGGGACAACCACGCTCGCTATGGCTACACCTTC.

The chain links TRBV6-5 to TRBJ1-4; D gene uncertain. CDR3 size: 13 residues. V lost 7 bases to trimming and J lost 1 base, with 7 bases between them. Germline CDR1 and CDR2: MNHEY and SVGAGI. The CDR3 sequence is CASMAGTNEKLFF. The CDR3 DNA sequence: TGTGCCAGCATGGCGGGAACTAATGAAAAACTGTTTTTT.

The chain uses TRBV7-8 and TRBJ1-6; D may be TRBD1 (5 bases). This CDR3 has 14 residues. V gave up 3 bases and J gave up 8 bases, with 11 bases separating them. Germline CDR1 SGHVS, CDR2 FQNEAQ. As DNA, the CDR3 is TGTGCCAGCAGCTTTCTCAGGGATTATTCACCCCTCCACTTT. It specifies CASSFLRDYSPLHF.

This clone was recorded once. The rearrangement joins TRBV10-3 to TRBJ2-7; D may be TRBD1 (6 bases). The CDR3 has 13 amino acids. The germline gives CDR1 ENHRY, CDR2 SYGVKD. Trimming pared 2 bases from V and 6 bases from J, leaving 11 bases between. CDR3 sequence (DNA): TGTGCCATCAGTGAGACAGGGCAGGGCGAGCAGTACTTC. Amino acid sequence: CAISETGQGEQYF.

V gene TRBV2 combines with J gene TRBJ1-5; D uncertain. With 3 bases removed from V and 0 bases from J, the gap between germline ends came to 6 bases. Germline V CDR1 and CDR2: SNHLY, FYNNEI. This CDR3 contains 14 residues. The DNA of the CDR3 is TGTGCCAGCAGTGATCAGTATAGCAATCAGCCCCAGCATTTT. Protein: CASSDQYSNQPQHF.

The chain joins TRBV19 to TRBJ1-6; D possibly corresponds to TRBD1 (5 bases). The V and J ends lost 10 bases and 5 bases respectively, with 18 bases between them. The CDR3 runs 15 residues. CDR1 is LNHDA, CDR2 SQIVND, per germline (reference sequence). Here the CDR3 reads CATQVGAEDNSPLHF. CDR3 nucleotide sequence: TGTGCCACCCAAGTAGGGGCAGAGGATAATTCACCCCTCCACTTT.

CDR3 sequence: CASTFRLRGRAGEQFF. The CDR3 nucleotides read TGTGCCAGCACCTTCCGACTCCGCGGGAGGGCCGGTGAGCAGTTCTTC. The chain joins TRBV27 to TRBJ2-1; TRBD2 matches at 9 bases. Germline V lookup: CDR1 MNHEY, CDR2 SMNVEV (reference sequence). This CDR3 region has 16 residues. With 7 bases clipped from V and 9 bases from J, the junction kept 16 bases outside the gene matches.

This chain links TRBV14 with TRBJ1-1, with D perhaps TRBD1 (5 bases). V was pared by 4 bases and J by 4 bases, with 16 bases between. The germline gives CDR1 SGHDN, CDR2 FVKESK. The CDR3 length is 15 residues. In nucleotides, the CDR3 is TGTGCCAGCAGCCGAGAGAGGTTAAGGGGCACTGAAGCTTTCTTT. It is translated as CASSRERLRGTEAFF.

V gene TRBV27 combines with J gene TRBJ2-1, with 10 bases lining up with TRBD1. Trimming at V came to 4 bases and at J to 4 bases, leaving 4 bases not matched to a gene. This CDR3 spans 15 amino acids. Germline CDR1 is MNHEY and CDR2 is SMNVEV (reference sequence). CDR3 protein: CASSSGQGLYNEQFF. CDR3 sequence (DNA): TGTGCCAGCAGTTCGGGACAGGGGTTGTACAATGAGCAGTTCTTC.

V usage is TRBV7-9 and J usage is TRBJ2-7, with 11 bases identical to TRBD2. Germline V gene data show CDR1 as SEHNR and CDR2 as FQNEAQ (reference sequence). There are 14 residues in the CDR3. J lost 3 bases, V lost 4 bases, and 2 bases had no gene match. The CDR3 is CASSSTSGNYEQYF. CDR3 in DNA: TGTGCCAGCAGCTCGACTAGCGGGAACTACGAGCAGTACTTC.

V usage is TRBV5-6 and J usage is TRBJ2-7; 9 bases fit TRBD1. Trimming took 2 bases from V and 0 from J; bases not matched to a gene: 3. CDR3 length equals 15 residues. CDR1 is SGHDT, CDR2 YYEEEE, per germline. In DNA form, the CDR3 reads TGTGCCAGCAGCTTTCGGACAGGGGCCTCCTACGAGCAGTACTTC. Encoded protein: CASSFRTGASYEQYF.

A note on this clone: This specimen includes other DNA sequences encoding the same CDR3. The chain recombines TRBV12-3 or TRBV12-4 with TRBJ2-7; 7 bases are shared with TRBD1. The CDR3 extends over 13 amino acids. J was trimmed by 4 bases and V by 5 bases; bases with no gene match: 5. The CDR3 sequence: CASSRNRGYEQYF. CDR3 in DNA: TGTGCCAGCAGTCGAAACAGGGGTTACGAGCAGTACTTC.

The chain is built from TRBV3-1 (or the pseudogene TRBV3-2) and TRBJ2-5; TRBD1 aligns across 7 bases. The V gene's germline CDR1 is LGHDT and CDR2 YNNKEL (reference sequence). With V trimmed by 6 bases and J by 2 bases, 15 bases remained unmatched. CDR3 length: 17 amino acids. The CDR3 DNA sequence: TGTGCCAGCAGGGAACAGGGGTGGCGACGAGCACAAGAGACCCAGTACTTC. As protein: CASREQGWRRAQETQYF.

The gene calls are TRBV6-6 and TRBJ2-2; D possibly corresponds to TRBD2 (6 bases). V lost 2 bases, J lost 3 bases, and 10 bases lay in between. Per the germline V gene, CDR1 is MNHNY and CDR2 is SVGAGI (reference sequence). The length of the CDR3 is 15 residues. CDR3 in DNA: TGTGCCAGCAGTTACGTCCCGGGGGACACCGGGGAGCTGTTTTTT. This translates into CASSYVPGDTGELFF.

V and J are TRBV27 and TRBJ1-1, with D uncertain. V shed 3 bases and J shed 1 base, with 6 bases lying between them. Germline V lookup: CDR1 MNHEY, CDR2 SMNVEV (reference sequence). The length of the CDR3 is 13 residues. The CDR3 DNA reads as TGTGCCAGCAGTTTCTGGGGGAACACTGAAGCTTTCTTT. Amino acid sequence: CASSFWGNTEAFF.

The CDR3 nucleotides are TGTGCCACCAGCAGAGTCGACAAAACCACTAATGAAAAACTGTTTTTT. Translation: CATSRVDKTTNEKLFF. This chain links TRBV15 with TRBJ1-4; D not certain. The CDR3 has 16 amino acids. V lost 1 base to trimming and J lost 2 bases, with 11 bases between them. Germline V lookup: CDR1 LNHNV, CDR2 YYDKDF (reference sequence).

CDR3 amino acids: CATSRDIDNSPLHF. Here the CDR3 DNA reads TGTGCCACCAGCAGGGACATCGATAATTCACCCCTCCACTTT. The chain has TRBV15 and TRBJ1-6, with D possibly matching TRBD1 (5 bases). The CDR3 is 14 residues long. CDR1 LNHNV and CDR2 YYDKDF come from the germline V gene (reference sequence). The ends were cut back, 3 bases at V and 5 bases at J, with 8 bases in the middle.

The chain combines TRBV6-5 with TRBJ2-7; possible D gene TRBD1, 5 bases. V was cut by 8 bases and J by 1 base, with 12 bases left in between. This CDR3 contains 13 residues. Germline CDR1 MNHEY, CDR2 SVGAGI. CDR3 sequence (DNA): TGTGCCAGCGGGCAGGGAAAGTCCTACGAGCAGTACTTC. It specifies CASGQGKSYEQYF.

This clone showed up just once. J is TRBJ1-2 and V is TRBV2; D gene uncertain. This CDR3 spans 13 amino acids. The V gene lost 1 base and the J gene lost 5 bases, with 8 bases spanning the gap. Germline loops: CDR1 SNHLY, CDR2 FYNNEI. The CDR3 DNA reads as TGTGCCAGCAGTGAAGACATGGGTTATGGCTACACCTTC. Encoded protein: CASSEDMGYGYTF.

This clone has only a few counts. The chain couples TRBV7-2 to TRBJ1-3; D might be TRBD1 (6 bases). CDR3 length: 17 amino acids. V was trimmed by 2 bases and J by 0 bases, leaving 14 bases between them. Germline-derived CDR1 and CDR2 are SGHTA and FQGNSA. The CDR3 reads CASSLWGAPRSGNTIYF. The DNA for the CDR3 is TGTGCCAGCAGCTTATGGGGGGCACCCCGCTCTGGAAACACCATATATTTT.

V usage is TRBV12-5 and J usage is TRBJ1-6, with a tentative D call TRBD1 (6 bases). CDR3 size: 18 residues. Between the trimmed V and J ends, which lost 1 base and 5 bases, there was a span of 18 bases. Germline assignment: CDR1 LGHNT and CDR2 FRNRAP. CDR3 sequence reads: CASGLEYDDRWDNSPLHF. The DNA for the CDR3 is TGTGCTAGTGGTTTGGAATACGACGACAGGTGGGATAATTCACCCCTCCACTTT. Combining the CDR3 with reference TRBV12-5 and TRBJ1-6 gives the whole variable domain DARVTQTPRHKVTEMGQEVTMRCQPILGHNTVFWYRQTMMQGLELLAYFRNRAPLDDSGMPKDRFSAEMPDATLATLKIQPSEPRDSAVYFCASGLEYDDRWDNSPLHFGNGTRLTVT.